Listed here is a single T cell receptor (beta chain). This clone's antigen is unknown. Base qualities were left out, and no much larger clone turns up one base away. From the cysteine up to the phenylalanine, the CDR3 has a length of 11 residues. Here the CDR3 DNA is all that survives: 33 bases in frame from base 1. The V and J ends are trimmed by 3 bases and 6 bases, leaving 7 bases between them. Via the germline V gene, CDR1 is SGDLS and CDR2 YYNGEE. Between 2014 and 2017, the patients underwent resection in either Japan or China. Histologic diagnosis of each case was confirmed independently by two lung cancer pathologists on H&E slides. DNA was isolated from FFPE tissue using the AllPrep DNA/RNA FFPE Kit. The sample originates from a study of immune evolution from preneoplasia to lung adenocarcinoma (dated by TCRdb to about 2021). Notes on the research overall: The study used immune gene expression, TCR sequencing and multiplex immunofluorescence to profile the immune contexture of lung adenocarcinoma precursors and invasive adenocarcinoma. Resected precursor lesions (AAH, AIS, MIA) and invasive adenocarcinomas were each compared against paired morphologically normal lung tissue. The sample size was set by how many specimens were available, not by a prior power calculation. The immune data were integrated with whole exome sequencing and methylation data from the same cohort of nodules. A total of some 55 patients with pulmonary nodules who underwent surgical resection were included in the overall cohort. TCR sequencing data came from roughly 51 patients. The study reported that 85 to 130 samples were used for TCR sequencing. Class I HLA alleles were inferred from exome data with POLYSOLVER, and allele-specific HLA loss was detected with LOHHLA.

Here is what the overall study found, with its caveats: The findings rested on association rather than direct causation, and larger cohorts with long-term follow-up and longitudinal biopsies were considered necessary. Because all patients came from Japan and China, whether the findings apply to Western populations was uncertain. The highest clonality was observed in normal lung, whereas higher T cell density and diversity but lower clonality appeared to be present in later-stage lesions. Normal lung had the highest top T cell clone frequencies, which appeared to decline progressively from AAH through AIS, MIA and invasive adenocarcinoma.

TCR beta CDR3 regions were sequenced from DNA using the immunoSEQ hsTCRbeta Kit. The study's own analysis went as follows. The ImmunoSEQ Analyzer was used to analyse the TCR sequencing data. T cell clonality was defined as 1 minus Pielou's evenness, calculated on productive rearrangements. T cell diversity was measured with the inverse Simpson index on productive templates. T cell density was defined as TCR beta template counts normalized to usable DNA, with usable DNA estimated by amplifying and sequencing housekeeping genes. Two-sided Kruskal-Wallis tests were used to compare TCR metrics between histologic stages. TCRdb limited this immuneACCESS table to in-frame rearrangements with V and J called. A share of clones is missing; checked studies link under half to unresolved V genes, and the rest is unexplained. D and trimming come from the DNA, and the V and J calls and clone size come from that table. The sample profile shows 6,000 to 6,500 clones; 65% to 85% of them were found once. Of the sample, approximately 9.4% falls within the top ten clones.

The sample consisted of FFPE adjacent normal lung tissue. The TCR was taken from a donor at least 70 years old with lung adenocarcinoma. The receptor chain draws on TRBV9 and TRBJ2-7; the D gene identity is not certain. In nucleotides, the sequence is TGTGCCAGCAGCGCAGGTCGCGAGCAGTACTTC. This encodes CASSAGREQYF.